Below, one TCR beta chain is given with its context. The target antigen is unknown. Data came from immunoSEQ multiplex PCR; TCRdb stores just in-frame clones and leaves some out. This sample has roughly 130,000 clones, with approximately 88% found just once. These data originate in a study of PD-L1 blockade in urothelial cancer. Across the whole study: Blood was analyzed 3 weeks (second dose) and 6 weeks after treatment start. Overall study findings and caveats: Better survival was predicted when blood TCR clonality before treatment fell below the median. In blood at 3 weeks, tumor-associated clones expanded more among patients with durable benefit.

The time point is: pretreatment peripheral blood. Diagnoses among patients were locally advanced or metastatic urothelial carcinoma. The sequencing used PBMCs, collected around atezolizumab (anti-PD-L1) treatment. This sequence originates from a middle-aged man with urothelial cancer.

CDR3 amino acids: CASSPTGNYGYTF. The CDR3 coding sequence is TGTGCCAGCAGTCCGACAGGGAACTATGGCTACACCTTC. The V and J genes are TRBV6-5 and TRBJ1-2, with 7 bases fitting TRBD1. Germline CDR1 is MNHEY and CDR2 is SVGAGI. This CDR3 contains 13 residues. V dropped 5 bases and J dropped 2; count of bases not matched to a gene: 2.